This T cell receptor beta chain stems from a study of cytomegalovirus exposure and HLA in healthy donors. Both 60 Vbeta primers and 13 Jbeta primers went into the PCR. Assay used: immunoSEQ multiplex PCR; TCRdb lists only in-frame clones, some missing. The sample has approximately 110,000 clones. Notes on the study in general: DRB1 showed the most TCR associations and HLA-C the fewest in a later analysis, as rates varied by HLA locus. It has been reported that TCR beta sequences accurately predicted the HLA-A and HLA-B alleles of most subjects.

For this clone: The antigen is unknown. Other DNA sequences of this sample code for an identical CDR3.

Germline V gene sequence: CDR1 SGHNT, CDR2 YYREEE (reference sequence). The CDR3 has 12 residues. The V gene lost 0 bases and the J gene lost 4 bases, with 4 bases spanning the gap. The clonotype originates from a man aged 18-30 years in good health and CMV-seronegative. Sequenced: PBMCs. The rearrangement links TRBV5-4 to TRBJ1-2, with no clear D. The CDR3 region is CASSLDSYGYTF. Written as DNA, the CDR3 is TGTGCCAGCAGCTTGGACAGCTATGGCTACACCTTC.